The 24 T cell receptor beta chains listed next were all sequenced from one sample in a study of T cell repertoires in aging, cancer and after chemotherapy. Amplification of TCR beta used genomic DNA extracted from peripheral blood. Rearranged V-D-J TRB sequences were amplified with a mixed TRB-A/B primer pool. In TCRdb, the multiplex PCR reads were re-called with MiXCR into one record per CDR3 protein. Of hundreds of distinct CDR3 sequences in the sample, approximately 22% were seen once. Sequencing used blood. Receptors originate from a human donor in good health.

This clonotype appeared a few times. The chain recombines TRBV7-9 with TRBJ2-7; TRBD1 might be the D (6 bases). Germline CDR1 reads SEHNR; CDR2 reads FQNEAQ (reference sequence). The V end was cut by 2 bases, the J end by 1 base, with 15 bases between. The CDR3 spans 16 residues. CDR3 protein: CASSLTSGTLSYEQYF. CDR3 DNA sequence: TGTGCCAGCAGCTTAACAAGTGGGACACTTTCCTACGAGCAGTACTTC.

V usage is TRBV28 and J usage is TRBJ2-5, with D maybe TRBD1 (5 bases). V was pared by 6 bases and J by 5 bases, with 16 bases between. From germline, CDR1 is MDHEN and CDR2 SYDVKM. The CDR3 totals 14 residues. Written as DNA, the CDR3 is TGTGCCAGCAGCGACCCTTCTGGGGCCGAGACCCAGTACTTC. Encoded protein: CASSDPSGAETQYF. Full variable domain (remainder filled in from reference TRBV28 and TRBJ2-5): DVKVTQSSRYLVKRTGEKVFLECVQDMDHENMFWYRQDPGLGLRLIYFSYDVKMKEKGDIPEGYSVSREKKERFSLILESASTNQTSMYLCASSDPSGAETQYFGPGTRLLVL.

The table lists this clonotype with a count of one. This rearrangement joins TRBV6-4 to TRBJ2-1; 7 positions agree with TRBD2. The CDR3 spans 14 residues. With 4 bases clipped from V and 5 bases from J, the junction kept 5 bases outside the gene matches. Germline values: CDR1 MRHNA, CDR2 SNTAGT. CDR3 sequence: CASSVASGHNEQFF. DNA for the CDR3: TGTGCCAGCAGTGTGGCTAGCGGACACAATGAGCAGTTCTTC.

Concerning this clonotype itself: A read error may explain this, as a much larger clone is one base away. The rearrangement links TRBV5-6 to TRBJ2-7; perhaps TRBD2 as D (6 bases). Germline V gives CDR1 SGHDT, CDR2 YYEEEE. This CDR3 region has 13 residues. V lost 3 bases and J 7 bases, leaving 14 bases between the germline ends. In DNA, the CDR3 is TGTGCCAGCAGCTCGACTAGGAGGGGTGAGCAGTACTTC. Amino acid sequence: CASSSTRRGEQYF.

This clonotype was seen a handful of times. This chain links TRBV11-2 with TRBJ1-2; D is unclear. This CDR3 spans 15 amino acids. Per the germline V gene, CDR1 is SGHAT and CDR2 is FQNNGV. V shed 6 bases and J shed 0 bases, with 14 bases lying between them. CDR3 DNA: TGTGCCAGCAGAAACTCGGGGTTAGCTAACTATGGCTACACCTTC. Its protein is CASRNSGLANYGYTF.

By proportion, this clonotype is medium-sized. The chain combines TRBV5-6 with TRBJ2-3; no definite D call. The CDR3 spans 18 residues. Deletions cut 4 bases from V and 2 bases from J, with 23 bases between. Germline V CDR1 and CDR2: SGHDT, YYEEEE. DNA of the CDR3: TGTGCCAGCAGCGTCTGGCCTCCCACAACAAGCTACACAGATACGCAGTATTTT. It encodes CASSVWPPTTSYTDTQYF.

In its sample, this clonotype is medium-sized. CDR3 amino acids: CASSSQLYEQYF. Written as DNA, the CDR3 is TGTGCCAGCAGCTCCCAGCTCTACGAGCAGTACTTC. J is TRBJ2-7 and V is TRBV6-5; D uncertain. CDR3 length equals 12 residues. CDR1 MNHEY and CDR2 SVGAGI come from the germline V gene. Between the trimmed V and J ends, which lost 6 bases and 3 bases, there was a span of 9 bases.

This clonotype was picked up a small number of times. J is TRBJ2-1 and V is TRBV7-6, with D perhaps matching TRBD2 (5 bases). Germline-derived CDR1 and CDR2 are SGHVS and FNYEAQ. This CDR3 comprises 14 residues. The V end lost 3 bases, the J end lost 5 bases, and 11 bases lay between the germline ends. The chain's CDR3 is CASSFPIANNEQFF. The CDR3 DNA sequence: TGTGCCAGCAGCTTCCCGATAGCGAACAATGAGCAGTTCTTC. The full variable domain, with the rest looked up from reference TRBV7-6 and TRBJ2-1, is GAGVSQSPRYKVTKRGQDVALRCDPISGHVSLYWYRQALGQGPEFLTYFNYEAQQDKSGLPNDRFSAERPEGSISTLTIQRTEQRDSAMYRCASSFPIANNEQFFGPGTRLTVL.

The chain combines TRBV18 with TRBJ1-6, with D possibly being TRBD1 (6 bases). The CDR3 covers 15 residues. The V and J ends lost 0 bases and 6 bases respectively, with 9 bases between them. Germline V gene data show CDR1 as KGHSH and CDR2 as LQKENI. The CDR3 region is CASSPPTGPNSPLHF. In nucleotides, the CDR3 is TGTGCCAGCTCACCACCGACAGGCCCTAATTCACCCCTCCACTTT.

The chain employs TRBV7-9 and TRBJ1-5; the D is unclear. The CDR3 spans 13 residues. Germline CDR1 reads SEHNR; CDR2 reads FQNEAQ (reference sequence). The ends were cut back, 5 bases at V and 7 bases at J, with 12 bases in the middle. In DNA, the CDR3 is TGTGCCAGCAGCCCCTCCGGCTCCCAGCCCCAGCATTTT. This sequence encodes CASSPSGSQPQHF.

Remarks on this clonotype: A much bigger clone sits one base away, suggesting this may be a read error. This chain uses TRBV5-6 with TRBJ2-1; perhaps TRBD2 as D (5 bases). Per germline, CDR1 SGHDT and CDR2 YYEEEE. The CDR3 is 15 residues long. The CDR3 nucleotides are TGTGCCAGCAGCTTGCGTCAGCGGCTCTACGATGAGCAGTTCTTC. This codes for CASSLRQRLYDEQFF.

This clonotype is termed medium-sized (0.01 to 0.1%). This rearrangement joins TRBV6-5 to TRBJ1-2; the D gene is possibly TRBD1 (6 bases). V lost 6 bases and J 8 bases, leaving 19 bases between the germline ends. CDR3 length equals 14 residues. The germline V gene encodes CDR1 MNHEY and CDR2 SVGAGI. As DNA, the CDR3 is TGTGCCAGCAGCCAGGACAGCCATCTCGGCGGCTACACCTTC. Translation: CASSQDSHLGGYTF.

By sample fraction, this clonotype is large (0.1 to 1%). This sequence joins TRBV29-1 and TRBJ2-7; 7 positions agree with TRBD2. CDR1 is SQVTM, CDR2 ANQGSEA, per germline. CDR3 length equals 13 residues. The V segment lost 7 bases and the J segment 3 bases; nucleotides outside the gene matches: 9. DNA for the CDR3: TGCAGCGGGGGAAAGGGACTAAACTACGAGCAGTACTTC. The encoded protein is CSGGKGLNYEQYF.

The rearrangement uses TRBV4-3 and TRBJ2-1; a possible D gene is TRBD2 (6 bases). The CDR3 spans 16 residues. The V end lost 0 bases, the J end lost 6 bases, and 15 bases lay between the germline ends. Germline CDR1 reads LGHNA; CDR2 reads YSLEER. The CDR3 coding sequence is TGCGCCAGCAGCCAAGAGGGGGGTAGCAGATTCAATGAGCAGTTCTTC. Its translation is CASSQEGGSRFNEQFF.

This clonotype is medium-sized in the sample. The chain has TRBV20-1 and TRBJ2-2; 9 nucleotides line up with TRBD2. The CDR3 runs 14 residues. Germline V CDR1 and CDR2: DFQATT, SNEGSKA (reference sequence). V lost 1 base, J lost 3 bases, and 0 bases stayed unmatched. In DNA, the CDR3 is TGCAGTGCTAGAGGGACTAGCGACACCGGGGAGCTGTTTTTT. Its protein is CSARGTSDTGELFF.

Concerning this clonotype itself: Being one base from a much bigger clone, this may be a read error. The chain combines TRBV5-6 with TRBJ1-6, with unresolved D. CDR3 size: 13 residues. Germline-derived CDR1 and CDR2 are SGHDT and YYEEEE. V gave up 3 bases and J gave up 7 bases, with 8 bases separating them. The DNA for the CDR3 is TGTGCCAGCAGCTGGCAACGGAATTCACCCCTCCACTTT. Translation: CASSWQRNSPLHF.

The rearrangement uses TRBV7-9 and TRBJ2-5; D possibly corresponds to TRBD2 (8 bases). Trimming stripped 3 bases from V and 5 bases from J, with 19 bases between. Germline V gives CDR1 SEHNR, CDR2 FQNEAQ (reference sequence). The CDR3 has 16 residues. CDR3 sequence (DNA): TGTGCCAGCAGCTTTAGACAGGGTAGCGGGAAGGAGACCCAGTACTTC. Residues: CASSFRQGSGKETQYF. Full variable domain (rest looked up from reference TRBV7-9 and TRBJ2-5): DTGVSQNPRHKITKRGQNVTFRCDPISEHNRLYWYRQTLGQGPEFLTYFQNEAQLEKSRLLSDRFSAERPKGSFSTLEIQRTEQGDSAMYLCASSFRQGSGKETQYFGPGTRLLVL.

By sample fraction, this clonotype is large. The CDR3 nucleotides read TGCAGCTCTTCGGCAGGGGGCGACTATGGCTACACCTTC. Protein: CSSSAGGDYGYTF. The chain couples TRBV29-1 to TRBJ1-2, with 8 bases that match TRBD1. Trimming cost V 8 bases and J 3 bases; bases outside gene matches: 8. The length of the CDR3 is 13 residues. Looked up from germline, CDR1 is SQVTM and CDR2 is ANQGSEA.

The table lists this clonotype with a few counts. The chain uses TRBV20-1 and TRBJ1-4; D not resolved. The CDR3 is 14 amino acids. V was trimmed by 6 bases and J by 8 bases, leaving 19 bases between them. Germline V CDR1 and CDR2: DFQATT, SNEGSKA (reference sequence). Written as DNA, the CDR3 is TGCAGTGCCACTCAGGAGTGGTTCGGGGAAAAACTGTTTTTT. It encodes CSATQEWFGEKLFF.

This clonotype was detected only a few times. The CDR3 protein is CASGAYRGQETQYF. CDR3 in DNA: TGTGCCAGCGGGGCGTACAGGGGGCAAGAGACCCAGTACTTC. The chain joins TRBV7-2 to TRBJ2-5; 8 nucleotides align to TRBD1. Losses at the gene ends were 8 bases for V and 2 bases for J; bases not matched to a gene: 7. The CDR3 loop spans 14 amino acids. CDR1 and CDR2 (germline): SGHTA, FQGNSA.

The chain combines TRBV5-6 with TRBJ1-5, with no clear D. V lost 5 bases, J lost 6 bases, and 12 bases lay in between. Germline loops: CDR1 SGHDT, CDR2 YYEEEE. CDR3 length: 13 amino acids. The CDR3 bases are TGTGCCAGCAGGATGAGAGGGAGTCAGCCCCAGCATTTT. Translation: CASRMRGSQPQHF.

This clonotype has just a few counts. The genes are TRBV7-2 and TRBJ1-5, with TRBD1 matching over 7 bases. Per germline, CDR1 SGHTA and CDR2 FQGNSA. The CDR3 length is 15 residues. The V and J ends lost 5 bases and 5 bases, in that order; junction bases with no gene match: 9. DNA of the CDR3: TGTGCCAGCAGCCTTACAGGGGACCCCTATCAGCCCCAGCATTTT. It translates to CASSLTGDPYQPQHF.

This chain joins TRBV28 and TRBJ1-2, with 10 bases matching TRBD1. Per the germline V gene, CDR1 is MDHEN and CDR2 is SYDVKM. The ends lost 5 bases at V and 3 bases at J; junction bases unmatched: 6. CDR3 size: 15 residues. This CDR3 reads CASSPPGQGYYGYTF. The CDR3 region has the DNA TGTGCCAGCAGTCCTCCGGGACAGGGGTACTATGGCTACACCTTC.

Of note for this clonotype: This may be a read error: a much more frequent sequence differs by one nucleotide. V usage is TRBV27 and J usage is TRBJ1-5, with a weak D call TRBD1 (5 bases). Germline CDR1 reads MNHEY; CDR2 reads SMNVEV (reference sequence). This CDR3 is 17 amino acids long. Trimming left V 1 base short and J 7 bases short, with 20 bases between. The CDR3 here is CASSLLIMGQGGQPQHF. DNA for the CDR3: TGTGCCAGCAGTTTATTGATAATGGGGCAGGGAGGACAGCCCCAGCATTTT.